This section outlines one TCR beta chain sequence together with its context. Its antigen is still unknown. The CDR3 extends over 14 amino acids. In germline, CDR1 is SEHNR, CDR2 FQNEAQ (reference sequence). Trimming shortened V by 6 bases and J by 2 bases, and 13 bases separated the two germline ends. The record originates from a study of cytomegalovirus exposure and HLA in healthy donors. General study findings and limits: Most subjects' HLA-A and HLA-B alleles were reportedly predicted from TCR beta sequences.

With 60 Vbeta and 13 Jbeta primers, the PCR was carried out. Produced via immunoSEQ multiplex PCR; TCRdb's table is partial and in-frame only. The table includes fewer than 150,000 clones, approximately 83% detected once. The chain uses TRBV7-9 and TRBJ2-5; D gene ambiguous. The TCR sequence derives from a man in his forties in good health and CMV-seropositive. The sequenced sample was PBMCs. The CDR3 bases are TGTGCCAGCAGTTTTCAGATGCCACAAGAGACCCAGTACTTC. Translating it yields CASSFQMPQETQYF.